A selection of T cell receptor beta chains follows, all from one sample in a study of shared clonotypes between healthy human individuals. Measured with immunoSEQ multiplex PCR; TCRdb has only the in-frame clones, and not every one. The table shows 95,000 to 120,000 clones, with around 66% occurring only once. Input material: memory CD8+ T cells sorted from blood. The receptors come from a woman aged 30 to 39 in good health. The CDR3 runs from the conserved cysteine through the conserved F or W. Each record gives: V gene, clone size, D gene, J gene, CDR3 length, CDR3 DNA, CDR3 protein. A D gene is named only where the DNA matches it firmly. Only some rows state a clone size, as once, few, many or a class for expanded clones.

>TRBV2|-|-|TRBJ2-6|17
TGTGCCAGCAGTGCCCCGGGACGAGGTGCTGGGGCCAACGTCCTGACTTTC
CASSAPGRGAGANVLTF
>TRBV5-1|-|TRBD1|TRBJ1-1|14
TGCGCCAGCAGCCCCCAGGGGGGGGGCACTGAAGCTTTCTTT
CASSPQGGGTEAFF
>TRBV4-1|-|-|TRBJ1-1|15
TGCGCCAGCAGCCAGGGCCGGTTGGGTACGGCTGAAGCTTTCTTT
CASSQGRLGTAEAFF
>TRBV14|-|TRBD2|TRBJ2-1|17
TGTGCCAGCAGCCAAGTACTAGCGGGAGGGCGTGGGCATGAGCAGTTCTTC
CASSQVLAGGRGHEQFF
>TRBV19|once|-|TRBJ1-2|16
TGTGCCAGTAGTACAGGACCTTCCGCCGGACCCAGTGGCTACACCTTC
CASSTGPSAGPSGYTF
>TRBV27|-|-|TRBJ2-2|13
TGTGCCAGCAGTTGGGCACAGGGTAGGGAGCTGTTTTTT
CASSWAQGRELFF
>TRBV18|-|-|TRBJ1-4|14
TGTGCCAGCTCGGAGGGCCCCACTAATGAAAAACTGTTTTTT
CASSEGPTNEKLFF
>TRBV15|many|-|TRBJ2-6|15
TGTGCCACCAGCATGAGGGGGTCTGGGGCCAACGTCCTGACTTTC
CATSMRGSGANVLTF
>TRBV25-1|-|-|TRBJ1-1|15
TGTGCCAGCAGCCCGGCGAGGGGCCATAACACTGAAGCTTTCTTT
CASSPARGHNTEAFF
>TRBV6-4|-|-|TRBJ2-1|11
TGTGCCAGCAGTTACTTAAATGAGCAGTTCTTC
CASSYLNEQFF
>TRBV6-4|-|-|TRBJ2-6|15
TGTGCCAGCAGCCCGGGGCGCTCTGGGGCCAACGTCCTGACTTTC
CASSPGRSGANVLTF
>TRBV13|-|-|TRBJ2-7|14
TGTGCCAGCAGTTCGCCCTACCTAGACTACGAGCAGTACTTC
CASSSPYLDYEQYF
>TRBV19|-|-|TRBJ2-5|12
TGTGCCAGTAGTAGACGACGGGAGACCCAGTACTTC
CASSRRRETQYF
>TRBV28|-|-|TRBJ2-7|13
TGTGCCAGCAGTTTAGGGGGGCTGGACGAGCAGTACTTC
CASSLGGLDEQYF
>TRBV19|-|TRBD1|TRBJ1-5|16
TGTGCCAGTAGTATCCGGGACAGGGGTTTAAATCAGCCCCAGCATTTT
CASSIRDRGLNQPQHF
>TRBV2|few|-|TRBJ2-2|13
TGTGCCAGCAGTCAAGAGAACACCGGGGAGCTGTTTTTT
CASSQENTGELFF
>TRBV20-1|-|-|TRBJ2-7|11
TGCAGCGGGGGGCGGGCTTACGAGCAGTACTTC
CSGGRAYEQYF
>TRBV7-9|-|-|TRBJ1-1|14
TGTGCCAGCAGCCAAAACAGGGAGAACACTGAAGCTTTCTTT
CASSQNRENTEAFF
>TRBV2|-|-|TRBJ2-7|14
TGTGCCAGCAGTGGAAGGACAGCATCCTACGAGCAGTACTTC
CASSGRTASYEQYF
>TRBV2|-|-|TRBJ2-2|14
TGTGCCAGCCTGGCGAAGGCAAACACCGGGGAGCTGTTTTTT
CASLAKANTGELFF
>TRBV11-2|-|-|TRBJ1-6|13
TGTGCCAGTACCCTGGGAACCAATTCACCCCTCCACTTT
CASTLGTNSPLHF
>TRBV19|-|-|TRBJ2-4|17
TGTGCCAGTACCGAAAGACGACAGACCATAGCCAAAAACATTCAGTACTTC
CASTERRQTIAKNIQYF
>TRBV4-2|-|-|TRBJ2-2|16
TGTGCCAGCAGCCAAGTAAGGGACACGAACACCGGGGAGCTGTTTTTT
CASSQVRDTNTGELFF
>TRBV6-4|few|TRBD2|TRBJ2-3|15
TGTGCCAGCAGTGCCTCAGCGGGAGGGTCAGATACGCAGTATTTT
CASSASAGGSDTQYF
>TRBV2|-|TRBD2|TRBJ2-1|15
TGTGCCAGCAGCACAAGCGGGAGCTCCTACAATGAGCAGTTCTTC
CASSTSGSSYNEQFF
>TRBV4-1|-|-|TRBJ1-4|13
TGCGCCAGCAGCCAAGTTTACCTGGAAAAACTGTTTTTT
CASSQVYLEKLFF
>TRBV5-8|-|-|TRBJ2-1|14
TGTGCCAGCAGCCCCTATCCCTTCCGGAATGAGCAGTTCTTC
CASSPYPFRNEQFF
>TRBV4-1|once|-|TRBJ2-2|15
TGCGCCAGCAGCCAAGATGGAGGAGCCACCGGGGAGCTGTTTTTT
CASSQDGGATGELFF
>TRBV19|-|-|TRBJ2-7|13
TGTGCCAGTAGACCCGGGGCCGACTACGAGCAGTACTTC
CASRPGADYEQYF
>TRBV7-2|-|TRBD2|TRBJ2-1|19
TGTGCCAGCAGCCCACCGGGACTAGCGGGTCCTGGCGCCTACAATGAGCAGTTCTTC
CASSPPGLAGPGAYNEQFF
>TRBV5-1|-|-|TRBJ1-1|12
TGCGCCAGCAGCTGGGGTCGGACAGAAGCTTTCTTT
CASSWGRTEAFF
>TRBV15|-|-|TRBJ1-2|15
TGTGCCACCAGCAGAGAGGGCCGACAAGGCTATGGCTACACCTTC
CATSREGRQGYGYTF